This T cell receptor (beta chain) came from a study of blood T cells in healthy people across ages. This clonotype was recorded a few times. Its antigen is not known. Whole-study results and caveats: Observed TCR beta diversity showed a strong correlation with the percentage of naive T cells as measured by flow cytometry. In older individuals, TCR beta diversity per million T cells was lower, falling roughly linearly with age.

Healthy individuals of Caucasian origin from Russia, aged about 6 to 95, served as donors. A J-beta primer mix and a sample-barcoded 5' primer were used in a second PCR of roughly 7 to 12 cycles. Every sample gave at least 3 million paired-end reads containing CDR3. TCRdb reprocessed the 5' RACE reads via MiXCR and lists one record per CDR3 protein. The table includes about 630,000 distinct CDR3 sequences, 21% detected once. The CDR3 sequence is 18 residues long. Germline-derived CDR1 and CDR2 are SGHNT and YYREEE (reference sequence). This chain links TRBV5-4 with TRBJ2-5; 12 bases map to TRBD2. Matching the DNA end better, TRBJ2-7 makes the J call doubtful. The sample was blood. This receptor was obtained from a man between 65 and 85 years old in good health. The DNA for the CDR3 is TGTGCCAGCAGCTCTAGACTAGCGGGAGTGTCCCGCTCCTACGAGCAGTACTTC. It encodes CASSSRLAGVSRSYEQYF.